The 32 T cell receptor beta chains below all came from one sample that was sequenced in a study of cytomegalovirus exposure and HLA in healthy donors. PCR used 60 Vbeta primers and 13 Jbeta primers. Assay used: immunoSEQ multiplex PCR; TCRdb lists only in-frame clones, some missing. Here the sample spans roughly 160,000 clones, approximately 80% being singletons. Sample: PBMCs. The source is a male donor in good health and CMV-seronegative.

The chain uses TRBV4-2 and TRBJ2-5; 10 nucleotides agree with TRBD2. CDR1 and CDR2 (germline): LGHNA, YNFKEQ. V was clipped by 4 bases and J by 1 base; unmatched bases: 9. There are 17 residues in the CDR3. CDR3 in DNA: TGTGCCAGCAGCCCCCGGACTAGCGGAGCCTTCCAAGAGACCCAGTACTTC. Translated: CASSPRTSGAFQETQYF.

This chain links TRBV4-2 with TRBJ2-5; 9 bases align to TRBD2. CDR1 LGHNA and CDR2 YNFKEQ come from the germline V gene. The ends lost 2 bases at V and 5 bases at J; junction bases unmatched: 15. The CDR3 sequence is 18 residues long. The CDR3 DNA follows: TGTGCCAGCAGCCAAAGCCGGGGCGAAACTAGCGGGTCGGAGACCCAGTACTTC. It yields the protein CASSQSRGETSGSETQYF.

The sample holds many counts of this clone. This rearrangement joins TRBV6-6 to TRBJ1-1; tentative D call: TRBD1 (5 bases). The CDR3 sequence is 14 residues long. The germline V gene encodes CDR1 MNHNY and CDR2 SVGAGI (reference sequence). V dropped 5 bases and J dropped 1 base, with 11 bases sitting between them. Here the CDR3 reads CASSLSTANTEAFF. The DNA for the CDR3 is TGTGCCAGCAGTCTCTCGACAGCGAACACTGAAGCTTTCTTT.

The genes are TRBV5-7 and TRBJ2-7; TRBD2 aligns across 8 bases. TRBV5-7 is an ORF for which the function is uncertain. The CDR3 has 15 amino acids. The junction had 8 bases not matched to a gene; V was cut back by 3 bases and J by 3 bases. CDR3 region: CASSSRLAGLYEQYF. DNA of the CDR3: TGTGCCAGCAGCTCCCGGCTAGCGGGTCTCTACGAGCAGTACTTC.

The gene calls are TRBV29-1 and TRBJ1-4; 9 bases map to TRBD1. CDR1 is SQVTM and CDR2 is ANQGSEA in the germline V gene. The CDR3 length is 15 residues. J was trimmed by 9 bases and V by 1 base; bases with no gene match: 9. The CDR3 sequence is CSVEVRTGEPKKLFF. The CDR3 DNA reads as TGCAGCGTTGAAGTCAGGACAGGGGAGCCGAAAAAACTGTTTTTT.

The chain couples TRBV7-2 to TRBJ2-5, with 8 bases matching TRBD1. The J call may be wrong; the DNA end is better matched by TRBJ2-7. Per the germline V gene, CDR1 is SGHTA and CDR2 is FQGNSA. The CDR3 contains 15 residues. CDR3 sequence: CASSLRAGGTYEQYF. The CDR3, as DNA: TGTGCCAGCAGCTTACGGGCAGGGGGCACCTACGAGCAGTACTTC.

The chain combines TRBV4-2 with TRBJ1-3; 9 nucleotides align to TRBD1. V shed 5 bases and J 2 bases; nucleotides not matched to a gene: 4. The V gene's germline CDR1 is LGHNA and CDR2 YNFKEQ. CDR3 size: 15 residues. The DNA for the CDR3 is TGTGCCAGCAGCGCCCGACAGGGGGCTGGAAACACCATATATTTT. Protein: CASSARQGAGNTIYF.

This chain uses TRBV18 with TRBJ2-5; 11 bases map to TRBD2. The germline V gene encodes CDR1 KGHSH and CDR2 LQKENI. V lost 3 bases, J lost 2 bases, and 5 bases stayed unmatched. The CDR3 has 16 residues. CDR3 DNA: TGTGCCAGCTCACCGACACTAGCGGGGGTTCAAGAGACCCAGTACTTC. It codes for CASSPTLAGVQETQYF.

V and J are TRBV7-9 and TRBJ1-1; D gene ambiguous. Per germline, CDR1 SEHNR and CDR2 FQNEAQ (reference sequence). The germline V and J ends were trimmed by 7 bases and 7 bases, with 22 bases remaining between them. The CDR3 is made up of 15 amino acids. Here the CDR3 DNA reads TGTGCCAGCACCATATTACCCACCGGAGGGAGTGAAGCTTTCTTT. Its protein is CASTILPTGGSEAFF.

This chain links TRBV30 with TRBJ2-3, with 9 bases fitting TRBD1. V was clipped by 0 bases and J by 1 base; unmatched bases: 2. This CDR3 region has 15 residues. CDR1 and CDR2 from the germline V gene are GTSNPN and SVGIG (reference sequence). DNA of the CDR3: TGTGCCTGGAGTGTACGGACAGGGGGCACAGATACGCAGTATTTT. Translation: CAWSVRTGGTDTQYF.

This clone was seen just once. The V gene is TRBV5-1, the J gene TRBJ2-3, with 7 bases identical to TRBD2. Germline CDR1 is SGHRS and CDR2 is YFSETQ. The CDR3 spans 15 residues. V was clipped by 2 bases and J by 4 bases; unmatched bases: 7. The CDR3 DNA follows: TGCGCCAGCAGCTTCCGGGGGGTGCGCGCAGATACGCAGTATTTT. It translates to CASSFRGVRADTQYF.

This sequence joins TRBV18 and TRBJ2-7; 9 bases line up with TRBD2. Germline V gives CDR1 KGHSH, CDR2 LQKENI. V lost 2 bases, J lost 0 bases, and 5 bases stayed unmatched. The CDR3 consists of 16 residues. CDR3 nucleotides: TGTGCCAGCTCACCAAGGGAGACTAGCGGCTCCTACGAGCAGTACTTC. Translated: CASSPRETSGSYEQYF.

The J gene is TRBJ1-1, the V gene TRBV5-1; 8 bases are a match to TRBD1. CDR3 length equals 15 residues. V was clipped by 4 bases and J by 4 bases; unmatched bases: 9. Germline-derived CDR1 and CDR2 are SGHRS and YFSETQ. Here the CDR3 DNA reads TGCGCCAGCAGCGCAACTACAGGGACAGGCACTGAAGCTTTCTTT. It encodes CASSATTGTGTEAFF.

The V gene is TRBV27, the J gene TRBJ2-7; 7 positions match TRBD1. J lost 2 bases, V lost 3 bases, and 10 bases had no gene match. Germline V gene data show CDR1 as MNHEY and CDR2 as SMNVEV (reference sequence). The CDR3 loop spans 16 amino acids. CDR3 amino acids: CASSFLSDRTAYEQYF. Here the CDR3 DNA reads TGTGCCAGCAGTTTTCTGTCGGACAGGACTGCCTACGAGCAGTACTTC.

The chain joins TRBV13 to TRBJ2-1, with TRBD1 matching over 7 bases. CDR1 is PRHDT, CDR2 FYEKMQ, per germline (reference sequence). The CDR3 extends over 16 amino acids. Trimming cost V 5 bases and J 8 bases; bases outside gene matches: 15. CDR3: CASSPNRGRNPDEQFF. The CDR3 DNA is TGTGCCAGCAGCCCAAACAGGGGTCGAAATCCCGATGAGCAGTTCTTC.

This chain connects TRBV7-2 to TRBJ1-2; TRBD1 is a possible D gene (5 bases). V gave up 7 bases and J gave up 5 bases, with 14 bases separating them. Germline values: CDR1 SGHTA, CDR2 FQGNSA. This CDR3 spans 13 amino acids. CDR3 sequence reads: CASTTRGFYGYTF. Here the CDR3 DNA reads TGTGCCAGCACCACGCGGGGGTTTTATGGCTACACCTTC. The full variable domain, rest sourced from reference TRBV7-2 and TRBJ1-2, is GAGVSQSPSNKVTEKGKDVELRCDPISGHTALYWYRQSLGQGLEFLIYFQGNSAPDKSGLPSDRFSAERTGGSVSTLTIQRTQQEDSAVYLCASTTRGFYGYTFGSGTRLTVV.

V usage is TRBV15 and J usage is TRBJ1-4; D may be TRBD1 (5 bases). This CDR3 spans 15 amino acids. Trimming stripped 1 base from V and 7 bases from J, with 13 bases between. Germline CDR1 reads LNHNV; CDR2 reads YYDKDF (reference sequence). For the CDR3, the DNA is TGTGCCACCAGCAGAGGGGGCGGGGAGGGTGAAAAACTGTTTTTT. Translated, it gives CATSRGGGEGEKLFF.

The gene calls are TRBV7-2 and TRBJ2-3; 11 bases match TRBD2. Trimming at V came to 5 bases and at J to 6 bases, leaving 13 bases not matched to a gene. This CDR3 spans 17 amino acids. Germline assignment: CDR1 SGHTA and CDR2 FQGNSA. CDR3 DNA: TGTGCCAGCAGCCCAGCGGCTAGCGGGGGGCAGGGGGATACGCAGTATTTT. Amino acids: CASSPAASGGQGDTQYF.

This clone was found once. The chain carries TRBV28 and TRBJ1-4; 8 bases map to TRBD1. The CDR3 is made up of 15 amino acids. After removal of 6 bases from V and 8 bases from J, the junction contained 11 bases not matched to a gene. The germline V gene has CDR1 MDHEN and CDR2 SYDVKM. The CDR3 is CASRSYTGGQEKLFF. Here the CDR3 DNA reads TGTGCCAGCAGGAGTTATACAGGGGGTCAGGAAAAACTGTTTTTT. Filled out from reference TRBV28 and TRBJ1-4, the complete variable domain reads DVKVTQSSRYLVKRTGEKVFLECVQDMDHENMFWYRQDPGLGLRLIYFSYDVKMKEKGDIPEGYSVSREKKERFSLILESASTNQTSMYLCASRSYTGGQEKLFFGSGTQLSVL.

J is TRBJ2-3 and V is TRBV6-4, with 10 nucleotides matching TRBD2. The CDR3 runs 15 residues. Germline V gives CDR1 MRHNA, CDR2 SNTAGT. V shed 4 bases, J shed 1 base, and the junction held 2 bases outside the gene matches. The CDR3 DNA reads as TGTGCCAGCAGTGTCCTAGCGGGAGGCACAGATACGCAGTATTTT. It codes for CASSVLAGGTDTQYF.

The chain uses TRBV5-4 and TRBJ2-7; TRBD1 matches 9 bases. With 4 bases clipped from V and 2 bases from J, the junction kept 4 bases outside the gene matches. In germline, CDR1 is SGHNT, CDR2 YYREEE (reference sequence). The CDR3 loop spans 14 amino acids. The CDR3 reads CASSGDRETYEQYF. As DNA, the CDR3 is TGTGCCAGCAGCGGGGACAGGGAAACCTACGAGCAGTACTTC.

V is TRBV27 and J is TRBJ2-1; the D gene is possibly TRBD1 (6 bases). This CDR3 has 13 residues. With 8 bases removed from V and 4 bases from J, the gap between germline ends came to 12 bases. Looked up from germline, CDR1 is MNHEY and CDR2 is SMNVEV (reference sequence). The CDR3 here is CASPIGQYNEQFF. CDR3 DNA sequence: TGTGCCAGCCCCATTGGACAGTACAATGAGCAGTTCTTC.

The chain carries TRBV19 and TRBJ1-1; maybe TRBD1 (6 bases). The germline V and J ends were trimmed by 0 bases and 6 bases, with 8 bases remaining between them. The CDR3 consists of 13 residues. Germline V gives CDR1 LNHDA, CDR2 SQIVND (reference sequence). The CDR3, as DNA: TGTGCCAGTAGTATAGACGCAGGGGCTGAAGCTTTCTTT. As protein: CASSIDAGAEAFF. Supplemented by reference TRBV19 and TRBJ1-1, the full variable domain reads DGGITQSPKYLFRKEGQNVTLSCEQNLNHDAMYWYRQDPGQGLRLIYYSQIVNDFQKGDIAEGYSVSREKKESFPLTVTSAQKNPTAFYLCASSIDAGAEAFFGQGTRLTVV.

J is TRBJ2-7 and V is TRBV28; 9 bases are shared with TRBD1. Unmatched junction bases numbered 5, after V lost 6 bases and J lost 5 bases. CDR3 length equals 13 residues. Germline lookup yields CDR1 MDHEN and CDR2 SYDVKM. DNA for the CDR3: TGTGCCAGCAGCGCACAGGGGGCCCACGAGCAGTACTTC. Protein: CASSAQGAHEQYF.

This chain uses TRBV7-6 with TRBJ2-7; TRBD2 matches at 7 bases. Losses at the gene ends were 1 base for V and 2 bases for J; bases not matched to a gene: 2. The CDR3 runs 14 residues. CDR1 is SGHVS and CDR2 is FNYEAQ in the germline V gene. CDR3 protein: CASSLGGGTYEQYF. The CDR3 region has the DNA TGTGCCAGCAGCTTAGGGGGGGGTACCTACGAGCAGTACTTC.

J is TRBJ2-1 and V is TRBV28; weak D call: TRBD2 (6 bases). The CDR3 has 15 residues. The V gene's germline CDR1 is MDHEN and CDR2 SYDVKM. Trimming took off 5 bases at V and 2 bases at J, with 13 bases between the two ends. This chain's CDR3 is CASSPDQRAYNEQFF. CDR3 nucleotides: TGTGCCAGCAGTCCCGACCAGCGGGCCTACAATGAGCAGTTCTTC.

This clone was found a few times. A much larger clone is a single base away; this may be a read error. V and J are TRBV6-1 and TRBJ1-1; no clear D gene. Germline V gene data show CDR1 as MNHNS and CDR2 as SASEGT. V lost 4 bases and J 1 base, leaving 4 bases between the germline ends. The CDR3 is 12 amino acids. DNA for the CDR3: TGTGCCAGCAGTGCAGGGAACACTGAAGCTTTCTTT. It encodes CASSAGNTEAFF.

The V and J genes are TRBV7-2 and TRBJ1-2, with TRBD1 matching over 7 bases. There are 13 residues in the CDR3. J lost 2 bases, V lost 4 bases, and 1 base had no gene match. Germline assignment: CDR1 SGHTA and CDR2 FQGNSA. The CDR3, as DNA: TGTGCCAGCAGCTCAGGGGGGAACTATGGCTACACCTTC. It encodes CASSSGGNYGYTF.

The chain recombines TRBV6-6 with TRBJ2-7; TRBD2 matches 9 bases. Losses at the gene ends were 2 bases for V and 0 bases for J; bases not matched to a gene: 2. Per the germline V gene, CDR1 is MNHNY and CDR2 is SVGAGI (reference sequence). The CDR3 totals 15 residues. CDR3 sequence (DNA): TGTGCCAGCAGTTACGCGGGGGGGATCTCCTACGAGCAGTACTTC. Translated, it gives CASSYAGGISYEQYF.

The chain uses TRBV7-2 and TRBJ2-7; D is possibly TRBD1 (5 bases). The CDR3 sequence is 12 residues long. V was shortened by 8 bases and J by 4 bases, with 12 bases between the two germline ends. Per germline, CDR1 SGHTA and CDR2 FQGNSA. CDR3 sequence (DNA): TGTGCCAGCGGGTCAGGGTTGTACGAGCAGTACTTC. Translation: CASGSGLYEQYF.

This clone was observed a handful of times. The chain links TRBV5-1 to TRBJ1-4; D not resolved. This CDR3 comprises 16 residues. Trimming pared 4 bases from V and 5 bases from J, leaving 18 bases between. The V gene's germline CDR1 is SGHRS and CDR2 YFSETQ. The CDR3 loop is CASSSSSGLGNEKLFF. CDR3 nucleotide sequence: TGCGCCAGCAGCAGTTCCTCAGGCCTCGGAAATGAAAAACTGTTTTTT.

This sequence joins TRBV6-1 and TRBJ2-1; TRBD2 matches at 10 bases. With V trimmed by 6 bases and J by 3 bases, 5 bases remained unmatched. There are 15 residues in the CDR3. CDR1 and CDR2 (germline): MNHNS, SASEGT. The CDR3 loop is CASRPTSGDYNEQFF. CDR3 nucleotide sequence: TGTGCCAGCAGGCCTACTAGCGGGGACTACAATGAGCAGTTCTTC.